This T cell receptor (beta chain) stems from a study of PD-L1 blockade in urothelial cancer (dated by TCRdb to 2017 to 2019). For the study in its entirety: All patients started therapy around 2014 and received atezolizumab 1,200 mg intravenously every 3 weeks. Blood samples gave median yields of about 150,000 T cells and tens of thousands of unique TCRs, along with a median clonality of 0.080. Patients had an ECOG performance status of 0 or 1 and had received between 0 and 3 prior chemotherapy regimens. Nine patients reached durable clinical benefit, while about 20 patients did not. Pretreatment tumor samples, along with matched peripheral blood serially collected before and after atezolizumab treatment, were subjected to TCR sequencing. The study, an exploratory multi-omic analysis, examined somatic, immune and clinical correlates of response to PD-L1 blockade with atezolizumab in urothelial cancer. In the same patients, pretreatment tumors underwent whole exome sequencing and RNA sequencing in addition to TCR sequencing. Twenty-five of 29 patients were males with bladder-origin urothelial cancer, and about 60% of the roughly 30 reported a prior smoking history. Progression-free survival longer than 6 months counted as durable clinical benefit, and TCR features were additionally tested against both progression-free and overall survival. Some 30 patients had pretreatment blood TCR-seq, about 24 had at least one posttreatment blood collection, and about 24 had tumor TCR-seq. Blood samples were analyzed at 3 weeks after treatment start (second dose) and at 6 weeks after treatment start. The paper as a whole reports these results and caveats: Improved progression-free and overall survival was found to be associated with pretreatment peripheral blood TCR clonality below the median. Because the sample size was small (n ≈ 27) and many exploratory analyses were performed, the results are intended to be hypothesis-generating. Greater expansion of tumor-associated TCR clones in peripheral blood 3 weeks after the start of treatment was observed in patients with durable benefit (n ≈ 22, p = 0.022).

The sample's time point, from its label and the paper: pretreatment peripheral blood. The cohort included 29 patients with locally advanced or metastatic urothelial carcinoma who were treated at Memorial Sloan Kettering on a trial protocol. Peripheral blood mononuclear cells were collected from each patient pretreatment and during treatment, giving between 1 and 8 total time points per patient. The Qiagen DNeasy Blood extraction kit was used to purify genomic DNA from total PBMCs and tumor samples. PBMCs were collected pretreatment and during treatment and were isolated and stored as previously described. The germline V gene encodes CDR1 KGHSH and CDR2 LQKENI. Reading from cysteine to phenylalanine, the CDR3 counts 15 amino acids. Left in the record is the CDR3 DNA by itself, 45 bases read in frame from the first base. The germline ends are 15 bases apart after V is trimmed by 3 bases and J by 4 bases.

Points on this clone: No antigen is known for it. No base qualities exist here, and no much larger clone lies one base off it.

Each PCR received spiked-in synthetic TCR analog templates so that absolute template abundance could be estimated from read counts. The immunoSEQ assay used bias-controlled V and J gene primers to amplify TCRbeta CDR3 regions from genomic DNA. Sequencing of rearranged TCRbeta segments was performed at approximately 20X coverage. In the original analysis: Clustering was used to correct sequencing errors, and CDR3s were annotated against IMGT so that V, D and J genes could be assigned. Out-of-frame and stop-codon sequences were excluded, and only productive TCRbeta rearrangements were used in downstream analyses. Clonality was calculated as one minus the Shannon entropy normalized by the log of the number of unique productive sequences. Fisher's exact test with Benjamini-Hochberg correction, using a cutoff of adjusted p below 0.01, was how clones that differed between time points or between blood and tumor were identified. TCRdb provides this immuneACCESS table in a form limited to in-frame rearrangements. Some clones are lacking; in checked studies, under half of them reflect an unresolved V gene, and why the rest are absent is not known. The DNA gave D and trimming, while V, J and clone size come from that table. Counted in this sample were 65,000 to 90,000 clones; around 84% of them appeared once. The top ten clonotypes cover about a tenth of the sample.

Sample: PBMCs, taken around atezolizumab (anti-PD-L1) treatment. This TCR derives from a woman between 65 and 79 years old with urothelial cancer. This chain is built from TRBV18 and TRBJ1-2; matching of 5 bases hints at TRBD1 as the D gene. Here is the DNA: TGTGCCAGCTCACCCCTGGACACGTCTTTCTATGGCTACACCTTC. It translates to CASSPLDTSFYGYTF. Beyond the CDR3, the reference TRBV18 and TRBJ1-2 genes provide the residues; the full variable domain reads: NAGVMQNPRHLVRRRGQEARLRCSPMKGHSHVYWYRQLPEEGLKFMVYLQKENIIDESGMPKERFSAEFPKEGPSILRIQQVVRGDSAAYFCASSPLDTSFYGYTFGSGTRLTVV.